The sequence of this T cell receptor beta chain was determined in a study of blood T cells in healthy people across ages. The sample holds many counts of this clonotype. Germline CDR1 and CDR2: LGHNA and YSLEER. Trimming left V 0 bases short and J 7 bases short, with 10 bases between. The CDR3 contains 13 residues. Primers used in a second PCR of roughly 7 to 11 cycles were a sample-barcoded 5' primer and a J-beta primer mix. TCRdb processed the 5' RACE reads anew with MiXCR; each CDR3 protein has one entry. Of about 1.7 million distinct CDR3 sequences detected, 28% appear once; the ten largest clones hold less than 9.5%.

The source of this sequence is a young woman in good health. Source material: blood. V and J are TRBV4-3 and TRBJ2-7; D not certain. The DNA for the CDR3 is TGCGCCAGCAGCCAAGATCCAGGAACGGAGCAGTACTTC. Translated, it gives CASSQDPGTEQYF.